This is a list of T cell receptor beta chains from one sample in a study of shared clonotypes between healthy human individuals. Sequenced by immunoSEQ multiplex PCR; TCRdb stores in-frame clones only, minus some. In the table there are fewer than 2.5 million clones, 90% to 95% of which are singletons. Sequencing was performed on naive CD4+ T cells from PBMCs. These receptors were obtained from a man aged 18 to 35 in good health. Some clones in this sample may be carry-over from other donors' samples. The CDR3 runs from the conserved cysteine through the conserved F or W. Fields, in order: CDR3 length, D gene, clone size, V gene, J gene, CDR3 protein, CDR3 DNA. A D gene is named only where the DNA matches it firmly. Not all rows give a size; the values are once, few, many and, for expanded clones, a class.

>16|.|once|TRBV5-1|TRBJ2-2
CASSQNPTDNTGELFF
TGCGCCAGCAGCCAAAACCCGACAGATAACACCGGGGAGCTGTTTTTT
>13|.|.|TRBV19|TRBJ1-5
CASTGTPNQPQHF
TGTGCCAGCACGGGAACCCCCAATCAGCCCCAGCATTTT
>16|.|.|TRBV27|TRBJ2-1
CASSLMTRGYDNEQFF
TGTGCCAGCAGCCTTATGACTAGAGGTTACGACAATGAGCAGTTCTTC
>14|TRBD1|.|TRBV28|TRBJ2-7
CASTGGALSYEQYF
TGTGCCAGTACAGGGGGAGCCCTATCCTACGAGCAGTACTTC
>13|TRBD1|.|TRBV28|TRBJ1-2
CASSWTGGNGYTF
TGTGCCAGCAGTTGGACAGGGGGGAATGGCTACACCTTC
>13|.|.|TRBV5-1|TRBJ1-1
CASRNTENTEAFF
TGCGCCAGCAGAAATACAGAGAACACTGAAGCTTTCTTT
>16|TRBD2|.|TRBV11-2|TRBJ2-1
CASSLQTGTSVREQFF
TGTGCCAGCAGCCTACAAACCGGGACTAGCGTACGTGAGCAGTTCTTC
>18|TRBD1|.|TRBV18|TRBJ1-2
CASSPYPSGRGGFYGYTF
TGTGCCAGCTCACCATACCCGTCCGGTAGAGGGGGCTTCTATGGCTACACCTTC
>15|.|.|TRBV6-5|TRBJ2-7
CASSTPGSGSYEQYF
TGTGCCAGCAGTACCCCGGGGAGCGGCTCCTACGAGCAGTACTTC
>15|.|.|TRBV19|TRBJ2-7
CASSIPRLRTYEQYF
TGTGCCAGTAGTATCCCGCGCCTTCGGACCTACGAGCAGTACTTC
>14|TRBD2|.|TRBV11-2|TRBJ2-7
CASSSSGGGYEQYF
TGTGCCAGCAGCTCTAGCGGGGGGGGTTACGAGCAGTACTTC
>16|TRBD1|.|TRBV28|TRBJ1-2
CASRPLPGTGADGYTF
TGTGCCAGCAGACCACTTCCGGGGACAGGGGCGGATGGCTACACCTTC
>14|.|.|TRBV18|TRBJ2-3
CASSPRGSADTQYF
TGTGCCAGCTCACCACGGGGGAGCGCAGATACGCAGTATTTT
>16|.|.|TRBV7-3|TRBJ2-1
CASSSKAGGNYNEQFF
TGTGCCAGCAGCTCAAAGGCCGGAGGGAACTACAATGAGCAGTTCTTC
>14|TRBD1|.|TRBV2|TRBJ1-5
CASSGTGNTQPQHF
TGTGCCAGCAGCGGGACAGGGAATACTCAGCCCCAGCATTTT
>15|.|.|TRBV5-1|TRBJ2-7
CASSFTGTAVYEQYF
TGCGCCAGCAGCTTCACCGGGACGGCAGTTTACGAGCAGTACTTC
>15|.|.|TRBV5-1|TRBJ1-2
CASSTRAGLNYGYTF
TGCGCCAGCAGCACCCGGGCAGGGCTTAACTATGGCTACACCTTC
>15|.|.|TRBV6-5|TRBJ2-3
CASRRGQPSTDTQYF
TGTGCCAGCAGGCGCGGGCAACCTAGCACAGATACGCAGTATTTT
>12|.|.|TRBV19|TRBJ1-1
CASSIGATLAFF
TGTGCCAGTAGTATAGGGGCGACACTGGCTTTCTTT
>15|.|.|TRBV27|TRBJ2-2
CASSLGAAVSRELFF
TGTGCCAGCAGTTTAGGGGCCGCGGTTTCCAGGGAGCTGTTTTTT
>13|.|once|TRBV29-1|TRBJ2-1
CSARDSSYNEQFF
TGCAGCGCGCGGGACAGTAGCTACAATGAGCAGTTCTTC
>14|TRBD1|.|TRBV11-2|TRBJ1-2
CASSLGFDRGGYTF
TGTGCCAGCAGCTTAGGCTTTGACAGGGGTGGCTACACCTTC
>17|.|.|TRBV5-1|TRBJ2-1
CASSLRLGQSSYNEQFF
TGCGCCAGCAGCCTCAGACTAGGCCAGAGTTCCTACAATGAGCAGTTCTTC
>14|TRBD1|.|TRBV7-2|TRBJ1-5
CASSGDRGNQPQHF
TGTGCCAGCAGCGGGGACAGGGGCAATCAGCCCCAGCATTTT
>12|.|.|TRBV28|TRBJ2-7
CASSFLFYEQYF
TGTGCCAGCAGTTTCCTTTTCTACGAGCAGTACTTC